The 6 T cell receptor beta chains presented below share a single source sample, sequenced in a study of blood T cell repertoires in COVID-19. TCRdb's table, derived via immunoSEQ multiplex PCR, lists solely in-frame clones and lacks some. The sample has 250,000 to 350,000 clones, approximately 90% seen once; the top ten hold about 3%. The sample comprised PBMCs or T cells enriched from blood (not recorded which). All receptors derive from a woman in her 50s who had recovered from COVID-19.

The chain carries TRBV30 and TRBJ1-2; 10 bases match TRBD1. Germline assignment: CDR1 GTSNPN and CDR2 SVGIG (reference sequence). This CDR3 has 13 amino acids. J lost 8 bases, V lost 8 bases, and 11 bases had no gene match. For the CDR3, the DNA is TGTGCCGCACTGACAGGGGGCCGGGGCGGCTACACCTTC. It specifies CAALTGGRGGYTF.

CDR3 in DNA: TGCGCCAGCAGCCTGACCGGACAGGGCAACTACGAGCAGTACTTC. Protein sequence: CASSLTGQGNYEQYF. The chain employs TRBV4-1 and TRBJ2-7; 8 bases match TRBD1. Germline values: CDR1 MGHRA, CDR2 YSYEKL. V shed 4 bases and J 3 bases; nucleotides not matched to a gene: 8. This CDR3 is 15 amino acids long.

The V call is TRBV7-9, the J call TRBJ1-2; a possible D gene is TRBD1 (6 bases). This CDR3 is 14 amino acids long. The germline CDR1 and CDR2 sequences are SEHNR and FQNEAQ (reference sequence). Trimming removed 3 bases from V and 3 bases from J, with 11 bases in between. This CDR3 is CASSLGGLDYGYTF. CDR3 DNA sequence: TGTGCCAGCAGCTTGGGGGGGCTTGACTATGGCTACACCTTC. The full variable domain, its missing parts supplied by reference TRBV7-9 and TRBJ1-2, is DTGVSQNPRHKITKRGQNVTFRCDPISEHNRLYWYRQTLGQGPEFLTYFQNEAQLEKSRLLSDRFSAERPKGSFSTLEIQRTEQGDSAMYLCASSLGGLDYGYTFGSGTRLTVV.

This clone was detected once. The chain's CDR3 is CASSGGQSYNSPLHF. The DNA of the CDR3 is TGTGCCAGCAGCGGGGGACAGTCCTATAATTCACCCCTCCACTTT. This sequence joins TRBV7-6 and TRBJ1-6; 7 positions agree with TRBD1. The CDR3 runs to 15 residues. Per the germline V gene, CDR1 is SGHVS and CDR2 is FNYEAQ. Unmatched junction bases numbered 2, after V lost 5 bases and J lost 1 base.

The chain has TRBV27 and TRBJ1-1, with D possibly being TRBD1 (5 bases). V lost 6 bases and J 10 bases, leaving 15 bases between the germline ends. The CDR3 extends over 12 amino acids. The germline V gene encodes CDR1 MNHEY and CDR2 SMNVEV (reference sequence). For the CDR3, the DNA is TGTGCCAGCAGAACAGGACCCTTGAGAGCTTTCTTT. This gives the protein CASRTGPLRAFF.

The gene calls are TRBV29-1 and TRBJ1-1; tentatively, D is TRBD1 (5 bases). The V end was cut by 2 bases, the J end by 7 bases, with 17 bases between. Germline lookup yields CDR1 SQVTM and CDR2 ANQGSEA. There are 14 residues in the CDR3. The CDR3 loop reads CSVERVNLDSEAFF. DNA for the CDR3: TGCAGCGTTGAACGGGTGAACCTCGACAGTGAAGCTTTCTTT.